Listed below are T cell receptor beta chains from one sample, sequenced in a study of vaccination and CD4 T cells after COVID-19. The antigens these receptors bind are not known. TCRdb recomputed calls from the PCR reads with MiXCR, one row per CDR3 protein. Here the sample spans about 12,000 distinct CDR3 sequences, 35% to 50% being singletons. The input for sequencing was cultured CD4+ T cells from blood, taken after SARS-CoV-2 vaccination. Every receptor here comes from a human donor with COVID-19. Both conserved end residues are part of each CDR3. Each record gives: V gene, J gene, CDR3 length, D gene, clone size, CDR3 protein, CDR3 DNA. A D gene is named only where the DNA matches it firmly. The size of a clone is reported for some rows only, either as once, few or many, or as a class for expanded clones.

>TRBV6-1|TRBJ2-4|14|.|.
CASSGQIAKNIQYF
TGTGCCAGCAGTGGGCAGATAGCCAAAAACATTCAGTACTTC
>TRBV19|TRBJ2-3|14|.|once
CASSPGRDRGTQYF
TGTGCCAGTAGTCCCGGACGGGATCGGGGTACGCAGTATTTT
>TRBV6-1|TRBJ2-7|19|TRBD1|.
CASSLKGAPIPTYSYEQYF
TGTGCCAGCAGTCTGAAGGGGGCGCCCATTCCCACATACTCCTACGAGCAGTACTTC
>TRBV10-2|TRBJ1-1|13|.|.
CASSGEMNTEAFF
TGCGCCAGCAGTGGGGAGATGAACACTGAAGCTTTCTTT
>TRBV20-1|TRBJ2-5|14|TRBD2|.
CSAPAGGLQETQYF
TGCAGTGCGCCAGCGGGGGGCCTCCAAGAGACCCAGTACTTC
>TRBV27|TRBJ2-1|15|TRBD1|few
CASSLTGGSYNEQFF
TGTGCCAGCAGTCTGACAGGGGGCTCCTACAATGAGCAGTTCTTC
>TRBV12-3/TRBV12-4|TRBJ1-3|14|.|.
CASSKMRAGNTIYF
TGTGCCAGCAGCAAGATGAGGGCTGGAAACACCATATATTTT
>TRBV10-3|TRBJ1-3|14|.|few
CAIREQGSGNTIYF
TGTGCCATCAGGGAACAGGGCTCTGGAAACACCATATATTTT
>TRBV28|TRBJ1-1|13|.|.
CASREDGNTEAFF
TGTGCCAGCAGAGAGGACGGGAACACTGAAGCTTTCTTT
>TRBV28|TRBJ1-5|13|TRBD1|few
CASSDRVDQPQHF
TGTGCCAGCAGTGACAGGGTTGATCAGCCCCAGCATTTT
>TRBV11-2|TRBJ1-6|13|.|few
CASSSGLNSPLHF
TGTGCCAGCAGCTCGGGGCTAAATTCACCCCTCCACTTT
>TRBV9|TRBJ2-3|15|.|once
CASSVGLGAADTQYF
TGTGCCAGCAGCGTAGGGTTGGGAGCCGCAGATACGCAGTATTTT
>TRBV20-1|TRBJ2-3|14|.|.
CSARRLEPTDTQYF
TGCAGTGCTAGAAGGCTTGAGCCTACAGATACGCAGTATTTT
>TRBV6-1|TRBJ1-1|14|TRBD1|.
CASSRQGGNTEAFF
TGTGCCAGCAGCAGACAGGGGGGGAACACTGAAGCTTTCTTT
>TRBV20-1|TRBJ2-5|13|TRBD1|few
CSARETGRETQYF
TGCAGTGCTAGGGAGACAGGGCGGGAGACCCAGTACTTC
>TRBV6-1|TRBJ2-2|14|.|.
CASSQAAVTGELFF
TGTGCCAGCAGTCAAGCAGCGGTGACCGGGGAGCTGTTTTTT
>TRBV20-1|TRBJ1-5|16|.|.
CSARGARGSSNQPQHF
TGCAGTGCTAGAGGGGCAAGGGGATCGAGCAATCAGCCCCAGCATTTT
>TRBV20-1|TRBJ2-7|13|TRBD1|.
CSASSDRSYEQYF
TGCAGTGCCTCATCGGACAGGTCCTACGAGCAGTACTTC
>TRBV7-2|TRBJ2-7|13|.|once
CVSSLRRAGEQYF
TGTGTCAGCAGCCTGCGGAGGGCGGGAGAGCAGTACTTC
>TRBV20-1|TRBJ2-2|15|.|.
CSASKAAPNTGELFF
TGCAGTGCTAGCAAAGCGGCTCCGAACACCGGGGAGCTGTTTTTT
>TRBV6-1|TRBJ2-7|12|.|.
CASRKSSYEQYF
TGTGCCAGCAGGAAGTCCTCCTACGAGCAGTACTTC
>TRBV5-1|TRBJ1-1|15|.|once
CASSLDWGMNTEAFF
TGCGCCAGCAGCTTGGATTGGGGAATGAACACTGAAGCTTTCTTT
>TRBV9|TRBJ1-1|16|.|.
CASSVEAGNLITEAFF
TGTGCCAGCAGCGTAGAGGCAGGGAACTTGATAACTGAAGCTTTCTTT
>TRBV20-1|TRBJ1-4|14|.|.
CSARRGSSNEKLFF
TGCAGTGCCAGGAGGGGATCATCTAATGAAAAACTGTTTTTT
>TRBV10-3|TRBJ1-1|14|.|.
CAISAQERGTEAFF
TGTGCCATCAGTGCCCAGGAAAGAGGCACTGAAGCTTTCTTT
>TRBV6-4|TRBJ1-2|11|.|few
CASSTGHGYTF
TGTGCCAGCAGCACAGGGCATGGCTACACCTTC
>TRBV6-5|TRBJ1-3|14|.|.
CASSYSEREYTIYF
TGTGCCAGCAGTTACTCGGAGAGGGAATACACCATATATTTT
>TRBV6-1|TRBJ1-2|14|.|.
CASRVGGVDYGYTF
TGTGCCAGCAGAGTCGGCGGGGTGGACTATGGCTACACCTTC
>TRBV2|TRBJ2-6|17|TRBD2|.
CASRGTSGPSGANVLTF
TGTGCCAGCAGGGGGACTAGCGGACCCTCTGGGGCCAACGTCCTGACTTTC
>TRBV19|TRBJ1-6|12|.|.
CASRYRDSPLHF
TGTGCCAGTAGATACCGAGATTCACCCCTCCACTTT
>TRBV7-2|TRBJ2-4|12|.|few
CASSAPENIQYF
TGTGCCAGCAGCGCGCCCGAAAACATTCAGTACTTC
>TRBV20-1|TRBJ2-1|15|.|.
CSARGLPISYNEQFF
TGCAGTGCGAGGGGACTGCCAATTTCCTACAATGAGCAGTTCTTC